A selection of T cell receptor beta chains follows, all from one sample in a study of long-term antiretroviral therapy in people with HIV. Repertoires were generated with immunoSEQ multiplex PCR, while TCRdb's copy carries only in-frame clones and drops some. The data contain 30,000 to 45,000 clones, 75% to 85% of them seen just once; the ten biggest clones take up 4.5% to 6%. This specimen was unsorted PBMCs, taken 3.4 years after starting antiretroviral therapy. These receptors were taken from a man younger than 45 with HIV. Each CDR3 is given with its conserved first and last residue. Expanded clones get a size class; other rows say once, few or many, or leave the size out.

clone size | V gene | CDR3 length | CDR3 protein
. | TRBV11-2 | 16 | CASSLVPGGMNTEAFF
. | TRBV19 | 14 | CASSIGVGGYEQYF
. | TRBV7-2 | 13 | CASSQQTNYGYTF
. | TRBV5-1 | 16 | CASSRGSSGATDTQYF
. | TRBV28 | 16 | CASRTSGKSFYNEQFF
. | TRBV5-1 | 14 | CASSLFLGAYEQYF
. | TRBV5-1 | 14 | CASSEVGSGETQYF
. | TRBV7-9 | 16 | CASSKMGTPYSYEQYF
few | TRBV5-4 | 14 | CASSSTGFSYEQYF
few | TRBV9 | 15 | CASSPRTALNTEAFF
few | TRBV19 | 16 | CASSITPRGLGDGYTF
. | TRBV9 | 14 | CASSVVSATGELFF
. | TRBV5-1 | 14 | CASSKGTSLDEQFF
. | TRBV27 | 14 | CASGAGYSKLEAFF
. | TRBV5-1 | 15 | CASSLETANTGELFF
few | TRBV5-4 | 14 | CASRSGTGIGEQYF
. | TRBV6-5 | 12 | CASSYRGTEQYF
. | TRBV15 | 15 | CATSSSGHGTDTQYF
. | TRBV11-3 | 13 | CASSSTPNTEAFF
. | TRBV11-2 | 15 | CASSLLFGGAGEQYF
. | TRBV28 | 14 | CASRETGPVYGYTF
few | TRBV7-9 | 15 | CASSTGTSGANVLTF
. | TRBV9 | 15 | CASSARAGETEGYTF
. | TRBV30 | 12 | CAWSRGSETQYF
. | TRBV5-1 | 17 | CASSPVERVLPKNIQYF
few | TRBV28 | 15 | CASSSIPGQGREQYF
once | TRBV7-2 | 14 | CASSPWTKQGEQYF
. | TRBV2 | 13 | CASSNNGGFEQYF
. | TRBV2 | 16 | CASSSLTSGISYEQYF
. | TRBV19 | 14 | CASMGGISYNEQFF
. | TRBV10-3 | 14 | CAISEGQGFVKLFF
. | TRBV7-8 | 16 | CASSLFWAGGNTEAFF
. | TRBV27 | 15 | CASRNRAHPVYEQYF
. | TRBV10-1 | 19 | CASSEILAGGPVTYNEQFF
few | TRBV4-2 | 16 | CASSEGGGDANYGYTF
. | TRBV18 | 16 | CASSPPAGENTGELFF
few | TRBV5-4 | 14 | CASRSDRAHDEQYF
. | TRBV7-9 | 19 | CASSSTHQGATGHSYEQYF
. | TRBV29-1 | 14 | CSSDRRGGNTEAFF
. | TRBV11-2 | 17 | CASSPHPGTGGGYEQYF
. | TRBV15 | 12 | CAVTGDTGELFF
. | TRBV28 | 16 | CASRLSGTGRVNEQFF
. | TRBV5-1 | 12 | CASSFRTGELFF
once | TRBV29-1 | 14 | CSAVLNPNTGELFF
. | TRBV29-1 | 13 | CSAVGQDGNTIYF
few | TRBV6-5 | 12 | CASKGRVYEQYF
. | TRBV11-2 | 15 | CASSLGNGPRDTQYF
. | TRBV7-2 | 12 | CASSSTGNTIYF
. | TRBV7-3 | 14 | CASRLAGSTGELFF
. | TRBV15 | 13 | CATSREAELEAFF
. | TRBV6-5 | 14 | CASSPFFGRDEQYF
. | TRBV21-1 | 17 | CASSNPGTSGTYNEQFF
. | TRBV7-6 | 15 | CASSSNRATNEKLFF
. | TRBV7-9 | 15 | CASSAFVAYNSPLHF
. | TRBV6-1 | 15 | CASSGGDYSNQPQHF
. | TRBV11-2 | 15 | CASSSYSGSQETQYF
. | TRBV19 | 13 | CASSPGHGNEQYF
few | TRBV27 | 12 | CASSHDRRYAFF
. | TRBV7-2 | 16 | CASSGGLAASVYEQYF
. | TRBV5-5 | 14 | CASSLSPGTGELFF